The sequence of this T cell receptor (beta chain) was determined in a study of technical replicates of blood from several donors. The germline V gene encodes CDR1 LNHDA and CDR2 SQIVND (reference sequence). The CDR3 runs 11 residues. With 7 bases removed from V and 2 bases from J, the gap between germline ends came to 3 bases. Assay: immunoSEQ multiplex PCR; the TCRdb copy retains only in-frame clones and omits some. The sample carries 70,000 or so clones, about nine tenths recorded once. This clonotype was obtained from a human donor in good health. Some clones in this sample may be carry-over from other donors' samples. Specimen: T cells isolated from PBMCs. This chain uses TRBV19 with TRBJ2-1; D not resolved. The CDR3, as DNA: TGTGCCAGTACCGCCTACAATGAGCAGTTCTTC. Translating it yields CASTAYNEQFF.